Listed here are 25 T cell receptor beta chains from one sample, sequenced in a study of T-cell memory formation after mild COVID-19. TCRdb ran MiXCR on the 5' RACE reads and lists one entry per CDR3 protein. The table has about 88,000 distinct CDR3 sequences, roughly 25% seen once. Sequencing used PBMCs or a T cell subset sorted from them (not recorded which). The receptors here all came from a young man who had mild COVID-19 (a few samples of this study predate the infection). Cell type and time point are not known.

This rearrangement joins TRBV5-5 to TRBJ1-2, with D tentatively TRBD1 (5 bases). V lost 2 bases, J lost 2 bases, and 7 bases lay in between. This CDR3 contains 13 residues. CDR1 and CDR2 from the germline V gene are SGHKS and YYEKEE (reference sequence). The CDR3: CASSFRQNYGYTF. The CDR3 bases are TGTGCCAGCAGCTTTAGACAGAACTATGGCTACACCTTC.

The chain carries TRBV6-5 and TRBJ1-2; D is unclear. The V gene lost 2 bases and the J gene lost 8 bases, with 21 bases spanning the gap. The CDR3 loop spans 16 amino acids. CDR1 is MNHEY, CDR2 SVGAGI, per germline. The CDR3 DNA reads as TGTGCCAGCAGTTACAGTTTCGAAGGGAAGGCTGGAGGCTACACCTTC. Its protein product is CASSYSFEGKAGGYTF.

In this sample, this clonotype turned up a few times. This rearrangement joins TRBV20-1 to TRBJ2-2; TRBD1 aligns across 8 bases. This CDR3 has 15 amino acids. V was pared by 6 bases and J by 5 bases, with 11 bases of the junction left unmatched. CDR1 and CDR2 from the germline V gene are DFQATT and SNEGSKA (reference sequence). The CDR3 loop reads CSAHPQGAETGELFF. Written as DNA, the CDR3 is TGCAGTGCCCACCCCCAGGGGGCAGAAACCGGGGAGCTGTTTTTT.

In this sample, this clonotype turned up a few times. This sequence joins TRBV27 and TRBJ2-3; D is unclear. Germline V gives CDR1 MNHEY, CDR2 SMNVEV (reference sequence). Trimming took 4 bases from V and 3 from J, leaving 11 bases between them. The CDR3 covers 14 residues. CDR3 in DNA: TGTGCCAGCAGTTCAGTTTTGAGAACAGATACGCAGTATTTT. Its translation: CASSSVLRTDTQYF.

The CDR3 bases are TGCGCCAGCAGTGAGTCAATGGTCGAGCAGTACTTC. It is translated as CASSESMVEQYF. The V gene is TRBV10-1, the J gene TRBJ2-7, with D unresolved. The germline CDR1 and CDR2 sequences are WNHNN and SYGVQD (reference sequence). This CDR3 spans 12 amino acids. Trimming stripped 0 bases from V and 6 bases from J, with 6 bases between.

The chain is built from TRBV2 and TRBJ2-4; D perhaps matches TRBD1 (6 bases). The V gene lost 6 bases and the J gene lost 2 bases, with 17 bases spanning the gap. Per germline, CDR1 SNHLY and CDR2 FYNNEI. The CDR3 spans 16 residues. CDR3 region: CASRTRGEPTKNIQYF. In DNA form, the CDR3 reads TGTGCCAGCAGAACCAGGGGCGAACCTACCAAAAACATTCAGTACTTC.

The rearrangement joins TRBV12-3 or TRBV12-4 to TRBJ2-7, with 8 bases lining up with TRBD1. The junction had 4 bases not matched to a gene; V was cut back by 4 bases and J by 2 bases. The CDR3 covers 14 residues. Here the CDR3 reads CASSSTGVAYEQYV. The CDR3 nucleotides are TGTGCCAGCAGTTCGACAGGGGTAGCCTACGAGCAGTACGTC.

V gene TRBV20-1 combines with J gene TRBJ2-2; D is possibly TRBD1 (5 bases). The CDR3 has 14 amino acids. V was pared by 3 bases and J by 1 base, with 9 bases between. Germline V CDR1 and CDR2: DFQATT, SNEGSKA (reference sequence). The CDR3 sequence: CSASDSWNTGELFF. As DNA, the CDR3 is TGCAGTGCTAGTGACAGCTGGAACACCGGGGAGCTGTTTTTT.

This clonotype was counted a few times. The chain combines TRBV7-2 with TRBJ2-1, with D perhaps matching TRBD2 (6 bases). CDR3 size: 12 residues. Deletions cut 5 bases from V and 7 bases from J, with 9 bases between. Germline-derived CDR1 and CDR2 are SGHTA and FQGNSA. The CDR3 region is CASSPTRNEQFF. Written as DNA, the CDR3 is TGTGCCAGCAGCCCGACTAGAAATGAGCAGTTCTTC.

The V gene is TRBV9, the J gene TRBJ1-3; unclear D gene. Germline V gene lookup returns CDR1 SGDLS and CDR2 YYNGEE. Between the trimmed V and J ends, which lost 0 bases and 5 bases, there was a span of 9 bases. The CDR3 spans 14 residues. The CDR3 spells CASSVAGSRNTIYF. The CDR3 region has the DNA TGTGCCAGCAGCGTAGCTGGATCTAGAAACACCATATATTTT.

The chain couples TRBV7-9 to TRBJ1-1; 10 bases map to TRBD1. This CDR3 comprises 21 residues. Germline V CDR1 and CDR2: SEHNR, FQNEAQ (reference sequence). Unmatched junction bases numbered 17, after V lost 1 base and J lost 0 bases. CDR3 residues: CASSLEGVMGQGRRMNTEAFF. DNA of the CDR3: TGTGCCAGCAGCTTAGAGGGAGTTATGGGACAGGGGCGGAGGATGAACACTGAAGCTTTCTTT. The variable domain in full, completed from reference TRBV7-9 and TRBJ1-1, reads DTGVSQNPRHKITKRGQNVTFRCDPISEHNRLYWYRQTLGQGPEFLTYFQNEAQLEKSRLLSDRFSAERPKGSFSTLEIQRTEQGDSAMYLCASSLEGVMGQGRRMNTEAFFGQGTRLTVV.

The CDR3 protein is CASSSGDLGQPQHF. The CDR3 region has the DNA TGTGCCAGCAGTTCCGGGGATTTGGGTCAGCCCCAGCATTTT. The chain joins TRBV12-3 or TRBV12-4 to TRBJ1-5; D not resolved. V was trimmed by 4 bases and J by 6 bases, leaving 13 bases between them. The CDR3 runs 14 residues.

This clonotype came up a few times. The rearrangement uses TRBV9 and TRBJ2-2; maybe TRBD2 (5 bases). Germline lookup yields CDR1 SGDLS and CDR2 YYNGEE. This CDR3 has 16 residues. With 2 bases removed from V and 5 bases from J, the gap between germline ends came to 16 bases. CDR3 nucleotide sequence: TGTGCCAGCAGCGTTCCTGAGGGCGACGAAACCGGGGAGCTGTTTTTT. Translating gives CASSVPEGDETGELFF.

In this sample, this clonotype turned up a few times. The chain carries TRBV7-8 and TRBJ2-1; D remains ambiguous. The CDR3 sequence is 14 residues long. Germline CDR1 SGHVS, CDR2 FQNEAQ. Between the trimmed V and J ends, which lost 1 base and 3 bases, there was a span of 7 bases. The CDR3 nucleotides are TGTGCCAGCAGCTTAGAGGTCAGCTACAATGAGCAGTTCTTC. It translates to CASSLEVSYNEQFF. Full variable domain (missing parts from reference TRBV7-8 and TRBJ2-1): GAGVSQSPRYKVAKRGQDVALRCDPISGHVSLFWYQQALGQGPEFLTYFQNEAQLDKSGLPSDRFFAERPEGSVSTLKIQRTQQEDSAVYLCASSLEVSYNEQFFGPGTRLTVL.

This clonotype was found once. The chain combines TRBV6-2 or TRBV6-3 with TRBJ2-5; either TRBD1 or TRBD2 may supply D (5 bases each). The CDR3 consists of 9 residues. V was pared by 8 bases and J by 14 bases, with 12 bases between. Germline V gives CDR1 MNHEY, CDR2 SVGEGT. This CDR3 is CASGDLLYF. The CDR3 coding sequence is TGTGCCAGCGGGGACCTCTTATACTTC.

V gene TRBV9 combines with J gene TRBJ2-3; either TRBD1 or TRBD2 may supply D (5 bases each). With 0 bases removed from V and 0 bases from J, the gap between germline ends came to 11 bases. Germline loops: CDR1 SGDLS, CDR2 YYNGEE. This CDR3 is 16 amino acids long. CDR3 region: CASSVGGTASTDTQYF. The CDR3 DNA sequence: TGTGCCAGCAGCGTAGGGGGGACGGCTAGCACAGATACGCAGTATTTT.

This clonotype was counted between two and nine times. CDR3 nucleotide sequence: TGTGCCAGCAGTTTTATGGGGAATGAGCAGTTCTTC. This translates into CASSFMGNEQFF. The chain couples TRBV12-3 or TRBV12-4 to TRBJ2-1; no clear D gene. This CDR3 region has 12 residues. The V end lost 3 bases, the J end lost 7 bases, and 7 bases lay between the germline ends.

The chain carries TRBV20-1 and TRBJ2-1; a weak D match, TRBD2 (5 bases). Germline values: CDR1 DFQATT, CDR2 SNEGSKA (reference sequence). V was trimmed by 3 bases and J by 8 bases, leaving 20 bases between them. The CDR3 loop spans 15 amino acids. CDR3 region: CSASPRYLAGDEQFF. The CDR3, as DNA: TGCAGTGCTAGCCCTCGATACCTAGCTGGGGATGAGCAGTTCTTC.

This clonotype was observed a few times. The CDR3 nucleotides read TGCGCCAGCAGCCATCCGGGACTGCTCACTGAAGCTTTCTTT. Protein: CASSHPGLLTEAFF. This chain joins TRBV4-3 and TRBJ1-1; perhaps TRBD1 as D (5 bases). The V and J ends lost 3 bases and 4 bases respectively, with 12 bases between them. The CDR3 extends over 14 amino acids. CDR1 LGHNA and CDR2 YSLEER come from the germline V gene.

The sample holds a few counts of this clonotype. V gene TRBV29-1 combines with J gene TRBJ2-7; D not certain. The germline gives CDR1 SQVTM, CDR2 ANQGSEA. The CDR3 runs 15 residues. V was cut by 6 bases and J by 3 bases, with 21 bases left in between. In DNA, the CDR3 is TGCAGCGTGGCTTCCCGAATTCATGGAGTCTACGAGCAGTACGTC. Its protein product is CSVASRIHGVYEQYV.

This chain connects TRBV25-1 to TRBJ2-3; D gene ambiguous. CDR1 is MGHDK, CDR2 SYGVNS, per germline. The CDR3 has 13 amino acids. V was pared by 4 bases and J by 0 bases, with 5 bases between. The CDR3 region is CASSVESTDTQYF. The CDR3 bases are TGTGCCAGCAGTGTAGAGAGCACAGATACGCAGTATTTT. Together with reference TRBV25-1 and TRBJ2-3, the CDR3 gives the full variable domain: EADIYQTPRYLVIGTGKKITLECSQTMGHDKMYWYQQDPGMELHLIHYSYGVNSTEKGDLSSESTVSRIRTEHFPLTLESARPSHTSQYLCASSVESTDTQYFGPGTRLTVL.

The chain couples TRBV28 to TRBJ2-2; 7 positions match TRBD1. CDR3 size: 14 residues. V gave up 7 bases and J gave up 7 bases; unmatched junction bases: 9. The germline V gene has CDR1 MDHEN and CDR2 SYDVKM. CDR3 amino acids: CASKGQPSVGELFF. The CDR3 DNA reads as TGTGCCAGCAAGGGACAGCCTTCCGTCGGGGAGCTGTTTTTT.

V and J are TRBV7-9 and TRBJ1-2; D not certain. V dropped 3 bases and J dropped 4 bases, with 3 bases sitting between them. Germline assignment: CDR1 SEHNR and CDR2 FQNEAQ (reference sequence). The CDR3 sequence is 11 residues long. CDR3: CASSFSYGYTF. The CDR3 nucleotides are TGTGCCAGCAGCTTCAGCTATGGCTACACCTTC. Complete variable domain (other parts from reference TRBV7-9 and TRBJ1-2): DTGVSQNPRHKITKRGQNVTFRCDPISEHNRLYWYRQTLGQGPEFLTYFQNEAQLEKSRLLSDRFSAERPKGSFSTLEIQRTEQGDSAMYLCASSFSYGYTFGSGTRLTVV.

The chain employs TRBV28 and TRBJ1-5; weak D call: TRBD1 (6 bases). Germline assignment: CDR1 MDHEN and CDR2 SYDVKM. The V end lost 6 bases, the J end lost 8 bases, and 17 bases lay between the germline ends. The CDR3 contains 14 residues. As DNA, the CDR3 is TGTGCCAGCAGCACTTTGGGGGGCCGGGAGCCCCAGCATTTT. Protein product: CASSTLGGREPQHF. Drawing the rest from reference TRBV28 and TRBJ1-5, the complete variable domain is DVKVTQSSRYLVKRTGEKVFLECVQDMDHENMFWYRQDPGLGLRLIYFSYDVKMKEKGDIPEGYSVSREKKERFSLILESASTNQTSMYLCASSTLGGREPQHFGDGTRLSIL.

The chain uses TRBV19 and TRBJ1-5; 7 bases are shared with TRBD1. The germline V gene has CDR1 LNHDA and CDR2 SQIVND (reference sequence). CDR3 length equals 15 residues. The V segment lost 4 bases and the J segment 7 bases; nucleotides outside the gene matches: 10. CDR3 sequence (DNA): TGTGCCAGTAGTACCAACAGGGGCCGAGGGCAGCCCCAGCATTTT. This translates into CASSTNRGRGQPQHF.